The 29 T cell receptor beta chains presented below share a single source sample, sequenced in a study of T-cell memory formation after mild COVID-19 (dated by TCRdb to about 2021). The library was generated by 5' RACE. Sequencer: Illumina NovaSeq 6000. TCRdb reprocessed the public reads (quality trimming at Q25 with fastp, clone calling with MiXCR) and kept in-frame beta chains. Each entry merges the rows of one CDR3 protein and shows their most common DNA and genes. The sample table shows under 300,000 distinct CDR3 sequences, and approximately 7.6% are seen once. About 20% of the sample is taken by the ten largest. Sequenced: PBMCs or a T cell subset sorted from them (not recorded which). Receptors were obtained from a man aged 18 to 30 who had mild COVID-19 (a few samples of this study predate the infection). The sample titles of this study are shuffled in the database, so cell type and time point are left out; the donor was told from shared clones.

This clonotype was observed at least ten times. The chain couples TRBV4-3 to TRBJ2-3, with TRBD2 matching over 8 bases. The germline V gene encodes CDR1 LGHNA and CDR2 YSLEER. The CDR3 contains 16 residues. The V gene end was trimmed by 4 bases and the J gene end by 6 bases; junction bases not matched to a gene: 12. The CDR3 sequence: CASSPRRGGGSDTQYF. CDR3 in DNA: TGCGCCAGCAGCCCCCGACGGGGGGGCGGGTCGGATACGCAGTATTTT.

This clonotype was found many times. The CDR3 region is CASSYGTSGGPNTGELFF. CDR3 coding DNA: TGCGCCAGCAGCTACGGGACTAGCGGGGGACCGAACACCGGGGAGCTGTTTTTT. The J gene is TRBJ2-2, the V gene TRBV5-1; 14 bases agree with TRBD2. The CDR3 is 18 amino acids. The germline V gene has CDR1 SGHRS and CDR2 YFSETQ. Trimming removed 3 bases from V and 0 bases from J; junction bases left unmatched: 4.

The chain is built from TRBV4-3 and TRBJ2-2; TRBD2 matches 11 bases. Germline CDR1 and CDR2: LGHNA and YSLEER. The CDR3 has 16 amino acids. J was trimmed by 4 bases and V by 0 bases; bases with no gene match: 1. The DNA for the CDR3 is TGCGCCAGCAGCCAAGAGCTAGCGGGGGGCACCGGGGAGCTGTTTTTT. Its protein product is CASSQELAGGTGELFF.

The J gene is TRBJ2-4, the V gene TRBV7-2, with no clear D. V lost 8 bases and J 0 bases, leaving 11 bases between the germline ends. CDR3 length: 14 residues. From germline, CDR1 is SGHTA and CDR2 FQGNSA. The CDR3 is CASSSGLAKNIQYF. CDR3 DNA: TGTGCCAGCTCCTCCGGGCTAGCCAAAAACATTCAGTACTTC.

This chain connects TRBV7-3 to TRBJ1-6; 8 nucleotides align to TRBD1. Germline V lookup: CDR1 SGHTA, CDR2 FQGTGA. CDR3 length: 16 residues. V lost 0 bases to trimming and J lost 9 bases; unmatched junction nucleotides: 7. The CDR3 spells CASSLTGPGGISPLHF. The CDR3, as DNA: TGTGCCAGCAGCTTAACAGGCCCAGGGGGCATTTCACCCCTCCACTTT.

V and J are TRBV7-3 and TRBJ2-3, with a possible D match to TRBD1 (5 bases). This CDR3 region has 14 residues. Trimming left V 0 bases short and J 5 bases short, with 9 bases between. CDR1 and CDR2 (germline): SGHTA, FQGTGA. CDR3 in amino acids: CASSLTGVGDTQYF. CDR3 sequence (DNA): TGTGCCAGCAGCTTAACAGGGGTTGGAGATACGCAGTATTTT.

This chain uses TRBV9 with TRBJ2-2, with 13 bases fitting TRBD2. Trimming at V came to 3 bases and at J to 5 bases, leaving 7 bases not matched to a gene. CDR1 SGDLS and CDR2 YYNGEE come from the germline V gene. This CDR3 is built from 17 residues. The CDR3 region is CASSALLAGGQTGELFF. DNA of the CDR3: TGTGCCAGCAGCGCCCTACTAGCGGGGGGGCAAACCGGGGAGCTGTTTTTT.

This clonotype was observed a few times. V and J are TRBV12-3 or TRBV12-4 and TRBJ1-4; D is unclear. The V end lost 1 base, the J end lost 10 bases, and 13 bases lay between the germline ends. CDR3 size: 14 residues. CDR3 loop: CASSLGFLGTKLFF. In nucleotides, the CDR3 is TGTGCCAGCAGTTTAGGGTTTTTGGGAACAAAACTGTTTTTT.

The chain joins TRBV10-3 to TRBJ1-3; TRBD1 agrees at 7 bases. Germline V CDR1 and CDR2: ENHRY, SYGVKD. After removal of 6 bases from V and 0 bases from J, the junction contained 5 bases not matched to a gene. There are 15 residues in the CDR3. The CDR3 protein is CAISGGQLSGNTIYF. CDR3 nucleotides: TGTGCCATCAGCGGGGGACAGCTCTCTGGAAACACCATATATTTT.

The J gene is TRBJ2-2, the V gene TRBV19; D ambiguous. CDR1 and CDR2 (germline): LNHDA, SQIVND (reference sequence). The CDR3 covers 14 residues. V was pared by 6 bases and J by 5 bases, with 13 bases between. The CDR3 loop is CASRRKHRTGELFF. The CDR3 nucleotides read TGTGCCAGTAGACGTAAACACCGAACCGGGGAGCTGTTTTTT.

The V call is TRBV3-1, the J call TRBJ2-3; unclear D gene. There are 15 residues in the CDR3. The germline CDR1 and CDR2 sequences are LGHDT and YNNKEL (reference sequence). The V end was cut by 0 bases, the J end by 0 bases, with 7 bases between. The CDR3 coding sequence is TGTGCCAGCAGCCAAGAACTTCTCAGCACAGATACGCAGTATTTT. Residues: CASSQELLSTDTQYF.

This clonotype appeared many times. The chain links TRBV3-1 to TRBJ2-2; a weak D match, TRBD2 (6 bases). V lost 5 bases and J lost 1, with 8 bases in between. Germline CDR1 reads LGHDT; CDR2 reads YNNKEL (reference sequence). The CDR3 has 14 residues. CDR3: CASSVGLNTGELFF. The CDR3 DNA sequence: TGTGCCAGCAGCGTGGGACTGAACACCGGGGAGCTGTTTTTT.

This clonotype was recorded a few times. This chain uses TRBV9 with TRBJ2-1, with TRBD2 matching over 8 bases. Germline-derived CDR1 and CDR2 are SGDLS and YYNGEE. The CDR3 spans 16 residues. V shed 7 bases and J 5 bases; nucleotides not matched to a gene: 14. The CDR3 sequence is CASAKKGTSGHNEQFF. In DNA form, the CDR3 reads TGTGCCAGCGCGAAAAAGGGAACTAGCGGTCACAATGAGCAGTTCTTC.

This clonotype came up many times. The J gene is TRBJ2-3, the V gene TRBV4-3, with D perhaps matching TRBD2 (5 bases). This CDR3 spans 16 amino acids. Germline V gene data show CDR1 as LGHNA and CDR2 as YSLEER. V was trimmed by 1 base and J by 3 bases, leaving 14 bases between them. CDR3: CASSQAWSSTTDTQYF. The CDR3, as DNA: TGCGCCAGCAGCCAAGCTTGGTCTAGCACAACAGATACGCAGTATTTT.

This clonotype was detected ten times or more. The chain recombines TRBV3-2 with TRBJ1-2. TRBV3-2 is labeled a pseudogene. This CDR3 spans 16 amino acids. Here the CDR3 DNA reads TGTGCCAGCAGCCAAGAGCAGGAGATCAGGATGTATGGCTACACCTTC. It yields the protein CASSQEQEIRMYGYTF.

In this sample, this clonotype turned up a few times. This chain uses TRBV4-3 with TRBJ2-5, with 8 bases fitting TRBD2. V lost 0 bases to trimming and J lost 4 bases; unmatched junction nucleotides: 13. The germline gives CDR1 LGHNA, CDR2 YSLEER. The CDR3 consists of 18 residues. CDR3 region: CASSQDPPGGGPSETQYF. The CDR3 region has the DNA TGCGCCAGCAGCCAAGATCCCCCCGGCGGGGGGCCTTCAGAGACCCAGTACTTC.

This clonotype appeared a single time. This chain links TRBV30 with TRBJ2-6; D not certain. The CDR3 length is 11 residues. CDR1 GTSNPN and CDR2 SVGIG come from the germline V gene (reference sequence). V was cut by 4 bases and J by 6 bases, with 4 bases left in between. As DNA, the CDR3 is TGTGCCTGGAAAGTGGCCAACGTCCTGACTTTC. Protein product: CAWKVANVLTF. The complete variable domain, with remaining parts taken from reference TRBV30 and TRBJ2-6, reads SQTIHQWPATLVQPVGSPLSLECTVEGTSNPNLYWYRQAAGRGLQLLFYSVGIGQISSEVPQNLSASRPQDRQFILSSKKLLLSDSGFYLCAWKVANVLTFGAGSRLTVL.

This clonotype appeared many times. The J gene is TRBJ2-1, the V gene TRBV7-9; D may be TRBD1 (6 bases). The CDR3 consists of 13 residues. Germline V CDR1 and CDR2: SEHNR, FQNEAQ (reference sequence). V was clipped by 6 bases and J by 3 bases, with 9 bases between them. The CDR3 region is CASRADSYNEQFF. For the CDR3, the DNA is TGTGCCAGCAGGGCGGACAGCTACAATGAGCAGTTCTTC.

This clonotype came up a few times. The chain combines TRBV7-6 with TRBJ2-7; 11 bases line up with TRBD1. Germline V gives CDR1 SGHVS, CDR2 FNYEAQ. The CDR3 length is 14 residues. V trimming: 5 bases; J trimming: 5 bases; junction bases outside the gene matches: 5. CDR3 DNA: TGTGCCAGCAGCCCCGGACAGGGGGCGGACGAGCAGTACTTC. It specifies CASSPGQGADEQYF.

This chain links TRBV7-9 with TRBJ1-3; D is perhaps TRBD1 (6 bases). The CDR3 covers 16 residues. Germline lookup yields CDR1 SEHNR and CDR2 FQNEAQ (reference sequence). Trimming shortened V by 5 bases and J by 0 bases, and 14 bases separated the two germline ends. CDR3 residues: CASSPPDSGSGNTIYF. The CDR3 DNA reads TGTGCCAGCAGCCCCCCGGACAGCGGCTCTGGAAACACCATATATTTT.

This clonotype was observed a few times. J is TRBJ1-6 and V is TRBV7-4, with a tentative D call TRBD1 (6 bases). The length of the CDR3 is 17 residues. Germline-derived CDR1 and CDR2 are SGHVT and SQSDAQ. V lost 3 bases and J lost 1, with 13 bases in between. CDR3 loop: CASSLGQGQSYNSPLHF. CDR3 sequence (DNA): TGTGCCAGCAGCTTGGGGCAGGGGCAGTCCTATAATTCACCCCTCCACTTT.

In this sample, this clonotype turned up a few times. The rearrangement joins TRBV4-3 to TRBJ2-4; D remains ambiguous. Germline-derived CDR1 and CDR2 are LGHNA and YSLEER. V lost 4 bases, J lost 3 bases, and 10 bases lay in between. This CDR3 comprises 14 residues. CDR3 nucleotides: TGCGCCAGCAGCCTCACCTGGGACAAAAACATTCAGTACTTC. Its protein is CASSLTWDKNIQYF.

The J gene is TRBJ1-4, the V gene TRBV7-9; the D gene is possibly TRBD1 (6 bases). The CDR3 length is 17 residues. Trimming left V 5 bases short and J 3 bases short, with 19 bases between. Germline V lookup: CDR1 SEHNR, CDR2 FQNEAQ (reference sequence). The CDR3 nucleotides read TGTGCCAGCAGCGGTATGACAGGAAGGCTAGCTAATGAAAAACTGTTTTTT. Its translation: CASSGMTGRLANEKLFF.

This clonotype appeared a few times. The chain joins TRBV4-2 to TRBJ2-5; D is unclear. The CDR3 sequence is 14 residues long. V lost 0 bases to trimming and J lost 1 base, with 6 bases between them. Germline V gene lookup returns CDR1 LGHNA and CDR2 YNFKEQ. The CDR3 here is CASSQEGPQETQYF. The CDR3 nucleotides read TGTGCCAGCAGCCAAGAAGGGCCCCAAGAGACCCAGTACTTC.

This clonotype was recorded at least ten times. The chain joins TRBV11-2 to TRBJ2-1, with 7 bases identical to TRBD2. In germline, CDR1 is SGHAT, CDR2 FQNNGV. This CDR3 contains 16 residues. Losses at the gene ends were 5 bases for V and 0 bases for J; bases not matched to a gene: 7. The CDR3 DNA follows: TGTGCCAGCAGCGCAGGACTAGACAGCTCCTACAATGAGCAGTTCTTC. This translates into CASSAGLDSSYNEQFF.

The V call is TRBV18, the J call TRBJ2-5; D might be TRBD1 (5 bases). In germline, CDR1 is KGHSH, CDR2 LQKENI. Trimming stripped 4 bases from V and 5 bases from J, with 14 bases between. The CDR3 is made up of 14 amino acids. DNA of the CDR3: TGTGCCAGCTCACTCAATGTAGGGGTGGAGACCCAGTACTTC. As protein: CASSLNVGVETQYF.

Only a few counts were recorded for this clonotype. The DNA for the CDR3 is TGTGCCAGCAGTTTAAAGGGAAGAGGAGAGACCCAGTACTTC. Its protein is CASSLKGRGETQYF. The V call is TRBV28, the J call TRBJ2-5; D ambiguous. V lost 2 bases to trimming and J lost 4 bases, with 11 bases between them. CDR3 length equals 14 residues. The germline V gene has CDR1 MDHEN and CDR2 SYDVKM.

V and J are TRBV28 and TRBJ2-3, with D perhaps TRBD1 or TRBD2 (5 bases each). The germline V gene has CDR1 MDHEN and CDR2 SYDVKM. Trimming took 7 bases from V and 1 from J, leaving 21 bases between them. This CDR3 region has 17 residues. As DNA, the CDR3 is TGTGCCAGCACTCCACCCGGGACGCCCCCGGGCACAGATACGCAGTATTTT. As protein: CASTPPGTPPGTDTQYF.

This clonotype was counted many times. The rearrangement joins TRBV4-3 to TRBJ2-3, with 7 bases fitting TRBD2. Losses at the gene ends were 3 bases for V and 4 bases for J; bases not matched to a gene: 16. Per the germline V gene, CDR1 is LGHNA and CDR2 is YSLEER. The CDR3 extends over 18 amino acids. For the CDR3, the DNA is TGCGCCAGCAGCCACTTAGTAGCGGGCGATCAACCCCCAGATACGCAGTATTTT. It specifies CASSHLVAGDQPPDTQYF.